This entry is about one TCR beta chain. The antigen is not known. Time point given: blood 4 weeks post-SBRT, at nephrectomy. Treatment given: 15 Gy SBRT to primary tumor, nephrectomy 4 weeks later. Nephrectomy followed 15 Gy stereotactic body radiation by 4 weeks. After SBRT, blood was collected at 2 and 4 weeks, plus baseline. Sequencing used immunoSEQ multiplex PCR; TCRdb keeps in-frame clones, though not all of them. The profile shows 75,000 to 95,000 clones, just under 85% of them singletons. These data are taken from a study of radiation and T cells in renal cell carcinoma. Whole-study findings and limits: In blood, top tumor clones expanded by 2 weeks, shrinking by 4.

Trimming took 1 base from V and 2 from J, leaving 14 bases between them. Germline CDR1 reads MGHRA; CDR2 reads YSYEKL. CDR3 size: 16 residues. The sequence came from a man in his fifties or sixties with renal cell carcinoma. The sample consisted of blood, taken from a patient whose treatment included radiotherapy and nephrectomy. The rearrangement links TRBV4-1 to TRBJ2-5; D gene uncertain. The DNA of the CDR3 is TGCGCCAGCAGCCAAGGGCCAATACCCTTACAAGAGACCCAGTACTTC. Amino acids: CASSQGPIPLQETQYF.